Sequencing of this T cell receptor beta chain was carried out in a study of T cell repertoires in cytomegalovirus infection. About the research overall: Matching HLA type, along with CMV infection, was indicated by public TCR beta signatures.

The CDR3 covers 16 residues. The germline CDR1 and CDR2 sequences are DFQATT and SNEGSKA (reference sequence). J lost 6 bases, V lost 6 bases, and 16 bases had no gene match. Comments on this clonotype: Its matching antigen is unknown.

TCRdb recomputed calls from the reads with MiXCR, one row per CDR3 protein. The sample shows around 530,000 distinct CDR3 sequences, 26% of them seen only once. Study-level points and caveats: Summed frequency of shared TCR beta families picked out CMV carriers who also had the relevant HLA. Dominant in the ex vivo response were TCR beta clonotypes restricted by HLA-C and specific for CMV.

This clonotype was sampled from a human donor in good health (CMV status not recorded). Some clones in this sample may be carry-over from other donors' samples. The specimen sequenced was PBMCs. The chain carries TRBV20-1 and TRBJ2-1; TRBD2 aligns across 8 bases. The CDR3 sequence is CSAGPSGSLLSNEQFF. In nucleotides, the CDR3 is TGCAGTGCGGGACCAAGCGGGAGCCTCTTATCCAATGAGCAGTTCTTC.